Given below is one TCR beta chain in context. What it binds is not known. Once RNA had been extracted, it was reverse transcribed into cDNA to act as the sequencing template. Generated by immunoSEQ multiplex PCR, the TCRdb table keeps only in-frame clones and is missing some. The sample carries tens of thousands of clones, 46% recorded once. This sample is drawn from a study of CD8+ T cells in alopecia areata. Study details: Treated patients received oral tofacitinib, 5 to 10 mg twice daily. Study findings and constraints: The study found that many expanded lesional clones persisted in scalp and blood during tofacitinib.

Treatment indicated: oral pan-JAK inhibitor, 5-10 mg twice daily. V lost 7 bases, J lost 5 bases, and 18 bases lay in between. Germline CDR1 reads SGHAT; CDR2 reads FQNNGV. This CDR3 comprises 15 residues. This sequence joins TRBV11-2 and TRBJ2-1; the D gene is possibly TRBD2 (5 bases). The input for sequencing was CD8+ T cells sorted from blood, taken at roughly week 36, from a patient treated with tofacitinib. The receptor was isolated from a human donor with alopecia areata. Here the CDR3 DNA reads TGTGCCAGCACCCCTCCGGGGTCCCTAGACAATGAGCAGTTCTTC. This sequence encodes CASTPPGSLDNEQFF.